Sequencing of this T cell receptor beta chain was carried out in a study of a mutant IDH1 vaccine in newly diagnosed glioma. Produced via immunoSEQ multiplex PCR; TCRdb's table is partial and in-frame only. The sample holds approximately 80,000 clones; roughly 91% are singletons and the top ten take just over 0.55%. Noted time point: week 5, during vaccination. The study gave 300 ug of mutant IDH1 20-mer peptide per vaccine dose, with topical imiquimod. Each donor presented with a new WHO grade 3 or 4 astrocytoma that tested IDH1-mutant and showed ATRX loss. Concerning this clone: Its antigen is unidentified.

This TCR came from a woman in her forties or fifties with glioma. The sequencing used PBMCs, collected from a glioma patient whose treatment included an IDH1 peptide vaccine.

CDR3 protein: CASSTRPGGDGQPQHF. The CDR3 DNA follows: TGTGCCAGCAGTACCCGGCCGGGAGGGGACGGTCAGCCCCAGCATTTT. This sequence joins TRBV2 and TRBJ1-5, with D perhaps matching TRBD1 (5 bases). V lost 5 bases to trimming and J lost 6 bases, with 20 bases between them. CDR3 length: 16 residues. The germline CDR1 and CDR2 sequences are SNHLY and FYNNEI.